This TCR beta chain originates from a study of CD8+ T cells in alopecia areata. Extracted from the samples, RNA was reverse transcribed into cDNA to serve as the sequencing template. Profiling relied on immunoSEQ multiplex PCR, and the TCRdb table lists in-frame clones only, not all of them. The sample comprises 150,000 to 200,000 clones, around three fifths of which are singletons, and just over 1% rests with the top ten. The CDR3 runs 13 residues. CDR1 and CDR2 from the germline V gene are GTSNPN and SVGIG (reference sequence). V dropped 3 bases and J dropped 1 base, with 10 bases sitting between them. The sample's treatment: oral pan-JAK inhibitor, 5-10 mg twice daily.

The sequenced sample was CD4+ T cells sorted from blood, obtained at week 24, from a patient treated with tofacitinib. This rearrangement joins TRBV30 to TRBJ2-7, with unresolved D. This receptor was taken from a human donor with alopecia areata. The CDR3 here is CAWSPAASYEQYF. The CDR3 region has the DNA TGTGCCTGGAGCCCGGCGGCATCCTACGAGCAGTACTTC. Combining the CDR3 with reference TRBV30 and TRBJ2-7 gives the whole variable domain SQTIHQWPATLVQPVGSPLSLECTVEGTSNPNLYWYRQAAGRGLQLLFYSVGIGQISSEVPQNLSASRPQDRQFILSSKKLLLSDSGFYLCAWSPAASYEQYFGPGTRLTVT.